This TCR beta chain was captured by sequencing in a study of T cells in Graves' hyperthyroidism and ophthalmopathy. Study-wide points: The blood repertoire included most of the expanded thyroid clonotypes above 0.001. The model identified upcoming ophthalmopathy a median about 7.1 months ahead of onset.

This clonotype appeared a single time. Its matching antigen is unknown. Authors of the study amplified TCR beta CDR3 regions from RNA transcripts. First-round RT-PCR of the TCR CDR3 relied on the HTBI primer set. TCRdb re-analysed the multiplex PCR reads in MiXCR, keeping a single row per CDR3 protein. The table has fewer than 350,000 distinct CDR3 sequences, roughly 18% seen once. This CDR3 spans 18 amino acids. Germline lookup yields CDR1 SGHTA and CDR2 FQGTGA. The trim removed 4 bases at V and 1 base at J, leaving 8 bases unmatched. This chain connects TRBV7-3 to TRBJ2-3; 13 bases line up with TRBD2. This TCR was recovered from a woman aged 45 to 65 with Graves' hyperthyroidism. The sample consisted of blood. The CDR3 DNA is TGTGCCAGCAGCTGGGGGCCCGGACTAGCGGGAGGCACAGATACGCAGTATTTT. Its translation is CASSWGPGLAGGTDTQYF.